These 17 T cell receptor beta chains share one sample of origin, sequenced in a study of blood T cell repertoires in COVID-19. Clones were read by immunoSEQ multiplex PCR, and TCRdb kept only the in-frame ones, dropping some. The sample has some 69,000 clones; 90% are singletons. Sequenced material: peripheral blood. These TCRs come from a man aged 50 to 59 with COVID-19, enrolled during active disease.

The rearrangement links TRBV7-3 to TRBJ2-1; TRBD2 is a possible D gene (5 bases). The CDR3 runs 15 residues. Looked up from germline, CDR1 is SGHTA and CDR2 is FQGTGA. The ends were cut back, 1 base at V and 1 base at J, with 8 bases in the middle. This CDR3 is CASSLISGSYNEQFF. The CDR3 bases are TGTGCCAGCAGCTTAATAAGCGGATCCTACAATGAGCAGTTCTTC.

The rearrangement joins TRBV9 to TRBJ1-1; TRBD1 is a possible D gene (5 bases). The CDR3 spans 15 residues. CDR1 is SGDLS and CDR2 is YYNGEE in the germline V gene. Trimming stripped 0 bases from V and 2 bases from J, with 11 bases between. The CDR3 bases are TGTGCCAGCAGCGTAGTTGGGACTGGTAACACTGAAGCTTTCTTT. This sequence encodes CASSVVGTGNTEAFF.

V usage is TRBV9 and J usage is TRBJ2-2; 12 positions agree with TRBD2. The CDR3 loop spans 16 amino acids. After removal of 3 bases from V and 1 base from J, the junction contained 1 base not matched to a gene. Germline V lookup: CDR1 SGDLS, CDR2 YYNGEE. The CDR3 DNA sequence: TGTGCCAGCAGCGGACTAGCGGGAGTGAACACCGGGGAGCTGTTTTTT. Amino acid sequence: CASSGLAGVNTGELFF.

V usage is TRBV6-5 and J usage is TRBJ2-7, with 9 bases that match TRBD2. The CDR3 has 16 amino acids. Germline V lookup: CDR1 MNHEY, CDR2 SVGAGI. The ends lost 2 bases at V and 0 bases at J; junction bases unmatched: 5. CDR3 bases: TGTGCCAGCAGTTACGTCACTAGCGGGCACTCCTACGAGCAGTACTTC. It translates to CASSYVTSGHSYEQYF.

The chain carries TRBV2 and TRBJ2-7; 7 nucleotides align to TRBD2. The CDR3 covers 14 residues. Germline CDR1 reads SNHLY; CDR2 reads FYNNEI. The trim removed 4 bases at V and 2 bases at J, leaving 5 bases unmatched. CDR3 coding DNA: TGTGCCAGCAGTGTAAGCGGGACTGCCTACGAGCAGTACTTC. Translation: CASSVSGTAYEQYF.

The rearrangement joins TRBV2 to TRBJ2-1, with a weak D call TRBD1 (6 bases). Trimming removed 6 bases from V and 4 bases from J, with 10 bases in between. Germline CDR1 SNHLY, CDR2 FYNNEI. This CDR3 has 13 amino acids. The CDR3 coding sequence is TGTGCCAGCAGCCAAACAGGGTACAATGAGCAGTTCTTC. It yields the protein CASSQTGYNEQFF. The full variable domain, in which reference TRBV2 and TRBJ2-1 provide the parts outside the CDR3, is EPEVTQTPSHQVTQMGQEVILRCVPISNHLYFYWYRQILGQKVEFLVSFYNNEISEKSEIFDDQFSVERPDGSNFTLKIRSTKLEDSAMYFCASSQTGYNEQFFGPGTRLTVL.

V gene TRBV19 combines with J gene TRBJ1-1; 8 bases are shared with TRBD1. There are 14 residues in the CDR3. J lost 5 bases, V lost 6 bases, and 8 bases had no gene match. In germline, CDR1 is LNHDA, CDR2 SQIVND (reference sequence). CDR3: CASRHGQGRTEAFF. In DNA, the CDR3 is TGTGCCAGTAGGCATGGACAGGGACGAACTGAAGCTTTCTTT. Together with reference TRBV19 and TRBJ1-1, the CDR3 gives the full variable domain: DGGITQSPKYLFRKEGQNVTLSCEQNLNHDAMYWYRQDPGQGLRLIYYSQIVNDFQKGDIAEGYSVSREKKESFPLTVTSAQKNPTAFYLCASRHGQGRTEAFFGQGTRLTVV.

This chain uses TRBV5-8 with TRBJ1-2; D remains unclear. V gave up 0 bases and J gave up 6 bases, with 12 bases separating them. The CDR3 spans 14 residues. Germline loops: CDR1 SGHTS, CDR2 YDEGEE. The CDR3 reads CASSLGQAMHGYTF. The CDR3, as DNA: TGTGCCAGCAGCTTGGGCCAGGCGATGCATGGCTACACCTTC.

The genes are TRBV5-5 and TRBJ1-2; D is undetermined. Germline loops: CDR1 SGHKS, CDR2 YYEKEE (reference sequence). The CDR3 has 14 residues. The V end lost 4 bases, the J end lost 4 bases, and 14 bases lay between the germline ends. The chain's CDR3 is CASSLGSGSYGYTF. CDR3 nucleotides: TGTGCCAGCAGCCTAGGGTCCGGGAGCTATGGCTACACCTTC.

This sequence joins TRBV29-1 and TRBJ2-2; TRBD1 is a possible D gene (5 bases). The V end lost 2 bases, the J end lost 5 bases, and 15 bases lay between the germline ends. The CDR3 totals 15 residues. In germline, CDR1 is SQVTM, CDR2 ANQGSEA. The CDR3 sequence is CSVEPEQGRTGELFF. The CDR3 nucleotides read TGCAGCGTTGAACCCGAGCAGGGTCGTACCGGGGAGCTGTTTTTT.

J is TRBJ2-5 and V is TRBV5-4; 7 positions agree with TRBD2. Germline V CDR1 and CDR2: SGHNT, YYREEE (reference sequence). This CDR3 has 15 residues. V lost 0 bases, J lost 1 base, and 3 bases stayed unmatched. CDR3 sequence reads: CASSLEGRGQETQYF. As DNA, the CDR3 is TGTGCCAGCAGCTTGGAAGGGAGGGGCCAAGAGACCCAGTACTTC.

This rearrangement joins TRBV27 to TRBJ1-5; no clear D. V lost 3 bases and J 0 bases, leaving 6 bases between the germline ends. The length of the CDR3 is 14 residues. Germline values: CDR1 MNHEY, CDR2 SMNVEV (reference sequence). This chain's CDR3 is CASSLGLSNQPQHF. CDR3 sequence (DNA): TGTGCCAGCAGTTTGGGCCTTAGCAATCAGCCCCAGCATTTT.

This clone has just a few counts. CDR3 bases: TGTGCCAGCAAAGGCCTCACAGACCTCACAGATACGCAGTATTTT. Its translation is CASKGLTDLTDTQYF. This chain uses TRBV2 with TRBJ2-3, with D unresolved. V was pared by 7 bases and J by 2 bases, with 16 bases between. The CDR3 contains 15 residues. The V gene's germline CDR1 is SNHLY and CDR2 FYNNEI.

This chain connects TRBV4-1 to TRBJ1-5; D unclear. The germline CDR1 and CDR2 sequences are MGHRA and YSYEKL. V dropped 1 base and J dropped 4 bases, with 14 bases sitting between them. This CDR3 contains 16 residues. CDR3 sequence (DNA): TGCGCCAGCAGCCAAGTTGGTTTCAGTCTTAATCAGCCCCAGCATTTT. Amino acid sequence: CASSQVGFSLNQPQHF.

The rearrangement links TRBV28 to TRBJ1-5; no reliable D call. V lost 4 bases and J 5 bases, leaving 6 bases between the germline ends. Germline CDR1 is MDHEN and CDR2 is SYDVKM. The CDR3 sequence is 12 residues long. CDR3 sequence reads: CASSWRYQPQHF. As DNA, the CDR3 is TGTGCCAGCAGTTGGAGGTATCAGCCCCAGCATTTT.

V and J are TRBV6-2 or TRBV6-3 and TRBJ2-1; D ambiguous. In germline, CDR1 is MNHEY, CDR2 SVGEGT. The CDR3 runs to 14 residues. V lost 5 bases and J 2 bases, leaving 10 bases between the germline ends. In nucleotides, the CDR3 is TGTGCCAGCAGTCAATTGGGCCCCTACAATGAGCAGTTCTTC. Translated: CASSQLGPYNEQFF.

This clone was observed a handful of times. One junction end does not reproduce the germline sequence, and a read error may be involved. The chain has TRBV15 and TRBJ1-2; 7 bases fit TRBD1. Germline V CDR1 and CDR2: LNHNV, YYDKDF (reference sequence). The CDR3 is 12 amino acids. CDR3 sequence (DNA): TGTGCCACCAGCAGGTACAGGGGACCCTTCGTCTTC. Its protein is CATSRYRGPFVF.